Following are 7 T cell receptor beta chains from one sample sequenced in a study of patients and donors after allogeneic stem cell transplantation. One entry per CDR3 protein results from TCRdb running MiXCR on the RT-PCR reads. The sample consists of 800,000 to 1,000,000 distinct CDR3 sequences, about 20% of them appearing once. The sequenced sample consisted of blood, either unsorted or a sorted T cell fraction (not recorded which). These receptors were obtained from a human donor who was either an allogeneic HSCT recipient or a stem cell or donor lymphocyte infusion donor (not recorded which). It is not recorded whose cells these are; they may come from a transplant donor.

This chain links TRBV5-6 with TRBJ1-1; no reliable D call. The CDR3 is made up of 12 amino acids. Germline-derived CDR1 and CDR2 are SGHDT and YYEEEE. V was shortened by 3 bases and J by 4 bases, with 7 bases between the two germline ends. The CDR3 DNA reads TGTGCCAGCAGCTATCCCAGCACTGAAGCTTTCTTT. It codes for CASSYPSTEAFF.

This chain joins TRBV5-1 and TRBJ2-5; D is uncertain. Germline lookup yields CDR1 SGHRS and CDR2 YFSETQ. The V and J ends lost 8 bases and 1 base respectively, with 6 bases between them. The CDR3 has 11 residues. CDR3 in DNA: TGCGCCAGTGGCCTCCAAGAGACCCAGTACTTC. Translated, it gives CASGLQETQYF. The full variable domain, its missing parts supplied by reference TRBV5-1 and TRBJ2-5, is KAGVTQTPRYLIKTRGQQVTLSCSPISGHRSVSWYQQTPGQGLQFLFEYFSETQRNKGNFPGRFSGRQFSNSRSEMNVSTLELGDSALYLCASGLQETQYFGPGTRLLVL.

This clonotype was counted between two and nine times. This chain joins TRBV6-5 and TRBJ2-7, with TRBD2 as a possible D gene (5 bases). V was trimmed by 2 bases and J by 2 bases, leaving 10 bases between them. Germline V gene sequence: CDR1 MNHEY, CDR2 SVGAGI. This CDR3 has 14 residues. CDR3 loop: CASSYGGTPYEQYF. Here the CDR3 DNA reads TGTGCCAGCAGTTACGGAGGAACTCCCTACGAGCAGTACTTC.

The rearrangement joins TRBV6-5 to TRBJ1-6, with D tentatively TRBD1 (6 bases). CDR1 and CDR2 (germline): MNHEY, SVGAGI. The CDR3 totals 15 residues. V lost 0 bases, J lost 7 bases, and 10 bases lay in between. Written as DNA, the CDR3 is TGTGCCAGCAGTTACTCGCAGGGGATCAATTCACCCCTCCACTTT. Translating it yields CASSYSQGINSPLHF.

This clonotype was counted between two and nine times. The chain couples TRBV20-1 to TRBJ2-1; 11 nucleotides align to TRBD2. V was clipped by 3 bases and J by 4 bases; unmatched bases: 2. The CDR3 has 14 amino acids. Germline V gene data show CDR1 as DFQATT and CDR2 as SNEGSKA (reference sequence). Written as DNA, the CDR3 is TGCAGTGCTAGGATAGCGGGAGGGTACAATGAGCAGTTCTTC. Translated, it gives CSARIAGGYNEQFF.

This clonotype was seen at least ten times. The chain combines TRBV12-3 or TRBV12-4 with TRBJ1-1; a possible D gene is TRBD1 (6 bases). The CDR3 is made up of 16 amino acids. Trimming pared 0 bases from V and 10 bases from J, leaving 21 bases between. DNA of the CDR3: TGTGCCAGCAGTTTAGCGCTCCCTCGGGGGCGAGGGAGAGCTTTCTTT. Translated, it gives CASSLALPRGRGRAFF.

The chain has TRBV3-1 and TRBJ2-3, with D tentatively TRBD2 (5 bases). Trimming pared 0 bases from V and 6 bases from J, leaving 7 bases between. Germline CDR1 reads LGHDT; CDR2 reads YNNKEL (reference sequence). The CDR3 is made up of 13 amino acids. The CDR3 DNA follows: TGTGCCAGCAGCCAAGATAGCGTGGATACGCAGTATTTT. Its protein is CASSQDSVDTQYF.